Each of the 4 T cell receptor beta chains below was sequenced from the same sample in a study of identical twins. TCRdb reprocessed the 5' RACE reads with MiXCR, giving one entry per CDR3 protein. In the table there are around 570,000 distinct CDR3 sequences, more than 9% of which are singletons. The sample was also reused in another study, on yellow fever vaccine responses in identical twins.

Sequenced sample: PBMCs. The receptors here all came from a woman under 30 in good health.

This clonotype was detected once. The genes are TRBV20-1 and TRBJ1-5; no firm D call. The CDR3 length is 12 residues. The germline CDR1 and CDR2 sequences are DFQATT and SNEGSKA (reference sequence). The CDR3 DNA follows: TGCAGCGCCCTGACAACGGATGGAGCCCAGCATTTT. Translating it yields CSALTTDGAQHF.

The chain employs TRBV24-1 and TRBJ2-1; 8 bases agree with TRBD1. The J segment lost 7 bases and the V segment lost 9 bases, leaving 7 bases of the junction unmatched. This CDR3 is 13 amino acids long. CDR1 is KGHDR and CDR2 is SFDVKD in the germline V gene. CDR3 sequence: CATLDRGGNEQFF. CDR3 DNA: TGTGCCACCCTAGACAGGGGTGGTAATGAGCAGTTCTTC.

The sample holds a few counts of this clonotype. The chain couples TRBV7-3 to TRBJ2-3; possibly TRBD1 for D (5 bases). Between the trimmed V and J ends, which lost 3 bases and 3 bases, there was a span of 16 bases. Per the germline V gene, CDR1 is SGHTA and CDR2 is FQGTGA. CDR3 length: 16 amino acids. CDR3 sequence reads: CASSFDPGRGTDTQYF. DNA of the CDR3: TGTGCCAGCAGCTTTGACCCCGGTAGGGGTACAGATACGCAGTATTTT.

This clonotype was seen repeatedly, ten times or more. At one boundary the junction diverges from the germline segment, which might be a read error. The chain joins TRBV10-3 to TRBJ2-7, with D maybe TRBD1 (6 bases). Germline loops: CDR1 ENHRY, CDR2 SYGVKD. CDR3 length: 14 amino acids. The CDR3 DNA sequence: TGTGCCATCAGTGAGTCGACTGGTGGTACAGGGATCGACTTC. Protein: CAISESTGGTGIDF.